The 25 T cell receptor beta chains in this list originate from one sample, sequenced in a study of tissue T cells after allogeneic stem cell transplantation. Enrolled prospectively were adult allogeneic hematopoietic cell transplant recipients whose graft-versus-host disease was steroid-refractory. Only in-frame clones appear in the TCRdb table, and some are missing; sequencing was by immunoSEQ multiplex PCR. The table lists about 3,300 clones, over 70% of them singletons, with more than 20% in the top ten. The starting material was small intestine tissue, obtained at autopsy. The receptors shown here come from a male patient of 60 years or more with steroid-refractory graft-versus-host disease after an allogeneic stem cell transplant. Some T cells may have come from the graft donor.

This clone has a handful of counts. V gene TRBV6-4 combines with J gene TRBJ2-1, with D possibly being TRBD1 (6 bases). V gave up 8 bases and J gave up 6 bases, with 20 bases separating them. This CDR3 comprises 15 residues. Germline CDR1 reads MRHNA; CDR2 reads SNTAGT. The CDR3: CASRLTQGGRNEQFF. The CDR3, as DNA: TGTGCCAGCCGACTCACACAGGGTGGGCGCAATGAGCAGTTCTTC.

The chain employs TRBV5-1 and TRBJ1-1; weak D call: TRBD1 (5 bases). CDR3 length: 13 amino acids. V was clipped by 2 bases and J by 7 bases, with 12 bases between them. Germline-derived CDR1 and CDR2 are SGHRS and YFSETQ. The CDR3 coding sequence is TGCGCCAGCAGCTTTGGGGGAGATGGTGAAGCTTTCTTT. As protein: CASSFGGDGEAFF.

The table lists this clone with a few counts. CDR3 amino acids: CASSSGTNAEQYF. The CDR3 DNA is TGCGCCAGCAGCTCCGGGACGAACGCCGAGCAGTACTTC. The rearrangement joins TRBV5-1 to TRBJ2-7; D tentatively reads TRBD1 or TRBD2 (5 bases each). Germline loops: CDR1 SGHRS, CDR2 YFSETQ. Trimming left V 3 bases short and J 6 bases short, with 13 bases between. This CDR3 comprises 13 residues.

The chain links TRBV4-1 to TRBJ2-1; 11 bases agree with TRBD2. After removal of 4 bases from V and 4 bases from J, the junction contained 3 bases not matched to a gene. CDR1 is MGHRA, CDR2 YSYEKL, per germline. The CDR3 consists of 15 residues. The CDR3 sequence: CASSLLAGDYNEQFF. The CDR3 DNA reads TGCGCCAGCAGCCTACTAGCGGGGGATTACAATGAGCAGTTCTTC.

The chain joins TRBV11-2 to TRBJ1-1; D remains unclear. V was cut by 5 bases and J by 10 bases, with 11 bases left in between. There are 11 residues in the CDR3. CDR1 and CDR2 (germline): SGHAT, FQNNGV. For the CDR3, the DNA is TGTGCCAGCAGCGCTCGAAGGGCAGCTTTCTTT. This codes for CASSARRAAFF.

The chain combines TRBV19 with TRBJ2-5; the D gene is possibly TRBD1 (5 bases). V lost 9 bases, J lost 5 bases, and 13 bases lay in between. CDR1 is LNHDA, CDR2 SQIVND, per germline (reference sequence). This CDR3 spans 12 amino acids. CDR3 residues: CASRQSGETQYF. The CDR3 DNA sequence: TGTGCCAGCAGACAGTCCGGCGAGACCCAGTACTTC. Full variable domain (missing parts from reference TRBV19 and TRBJ2-5): DGGITQSPKYLFRKEGQNVTLSCEQNLNHDAMYWYRQDPGQGLRLIYYSQIVNDFQKGDIAEGYSVSREKKESFPLTVTSAQKNPTAFYLCASRQSGETQYFGPGTRLLVL.

The CDR3 loop reads CASSLGFGDQPQHF. In nucleotides, the CDR3 is TGCGCCAGCAGCTTGGGATTTGGAGATCAGCCCCAGCATTTT. V and J are TRBV5-1 and TRBJ1-5, with D unclear. Between the trimmed V and J ends, which lost 0 bases and 5 bases, there was a span of 9 bases. CDR3 size: 14 residues. From germline, CDR1 is SGHRS and CDR2 YFSETQ.

This clone appeared a single time. This sequence joins TRBV19 and TRBJ2-1, with TRBD2 matching 8 bases. Per the germline V gene, CDR1 is LNHDA and CDR2 is SQIVND (reference sequence). Unmatched junction bases numbered 10, after V lost 11 bases and J lost 4 bases. The CDR3 has 14 amino acids. The DNA for the CDR3 is TGTGCCGCGGGGCGGGGGGCCACTTACAATGAGCAGTTCTTC. Translating gives CAAGRGATYNEQFF.

The J gene is TRBJ1-1, the V gene TRBV5-1; 10 bases are a match to TRBD1. The CDR3 runs 15 residues. V dropped 9 bases and J dropped 0; count of bases not matched to a gene: 8. Germline V gene lookup returns CDR1 SGHRS and CDR2 YFSETQ. CDR3 nucleotide sequence: TGCGCCACCCGACAGGGGGCAGCCATGAACACTGAAGCTTTCTTT. As protein: CATRQGAAMNTEAFF.

This chain links TRBV19 with TRBJ2-6; D unresolved. This CDR3 is 13 amino acids long. Between the trimmed V and J ends, which lost 7 bases and 0 bases, there was a span of 4 bases. Germline CDR1 and CDR2: LNHDA and SQIVND (reference sequence). The CDR3 loop reads CASKRSGANVLTF. CDR3 nucleotide sequence: TGTGCCAGTAAACGCTCTGGGGCCAACGTCCTGACTTTC.

By share, this clone ranks as large. This chain links TRBV19 with TRBJ1-2; TRBD1 aligns across 9 bases. Germline CDR1 reads LNHDA; CDR2 reads SQIVND (reference sequence). The CDR3 covers 17 residues. V trimming: 6 bases; J trimming: 4 bases; junction bases outside the gene matches: 15. The CDR3 nucleotides read TGTGCCAGTAGGGGGTTAACAGGGGGCCACGCTGCCTATGGCTACACCTTC. As protein: CASRGLTGGHAAYGYTF.

This clone is deemed large. The chain recombines TRBV2 with TRBJ1-6, with D perhaps matching TRBD1 (6 bases). V lost 4 bases and J lost 5, with 12 bases in between. The CDR3 totals 15 residues. Looked up from germline, CDR1 is SNHLY and CDR2 is FYNNEI. The CDR3 coding sequence is TGTGCCAGCAGTGGTGGCAGGGGAGATAATTCACCCCTCCACTTT. This sequence encodes CASSGGRGDNSPLHF.

The rearrangement links TRBV19 to TRBJ1-5; TRBD1 aligns across 7 bases. Germline lookup yields CDR1 LNHDA and CDR2 SQIVND (reference sequence). The CDR3 is 15 amino acids. The V gene end was trimmed by 7 bases and the J gene end by 2 bases; junction bases not matched to a gene: 8. The CDR3 loop reads CASTKTTGGNQPQHF. The CDR3, as DNA: TGTGCCAGTACCAAAACAACAGGGGGCAATCAGCCCCAGCATTTT. Based on the CDR3 plus reference TRBV19 and TRBJ1-5, the full variable domain is DGGITQSPKYLFRKEGQNVTLSCEQNLNHDAMYWYRQDPGQGLRLIYYSQIVNDFQKGDIAEGYSVSREKKESFPLTVTSAQKNPTAFYLCASTKTTGGNQPQHFGDGTRLSIL.

This clone was counted a few times. J is TRBJ2-4 and V is TRBV18; 8 nucleotides match TRBD1. Germline V gene data show CDR1 as KGHSH and CDR2 as LQKENI. J was trimmed by 8 bases and V by 2 bases; bases with no gene match: 8. This CDR3 contains 15 residues. The DNA of the CDR3 is TGTGCCAGCTCACCAGACAGGGGCCCCGAGGACATTCAGTACTTC. It codes for CASSPDRGPEDIQYF.

The gene calls are TRBV4-3 and TRBJ2-7; perhaps TRBD1 as D (6 bases). The germline V gene encodes CDR1 LGHNA and CDR2 YSLEER. This CDR3 region has 14 residues. Trimming cost V 0 bases and J 6 bases, with 12 bases left between them. The chain's CDR3 is CASSQDGLGGEQYF. The CDR3 region has the DNA TGCGCCAGCAGCCAAGATGGGTTAGGGGGCGAGCAGTACTTC.

The V call is TRBV27, the J call TRBJ1-3; D is perhaps TRBD1 (5 bases). From germline, CDR1 is MNHEY and CDR2 SMNVEV (reference sequence). The CDR3 has 14 amino acids. Between the trimmed V and J ends, which lost 7 bases and 2 bases, there was a span of 12 bases. The chain's CDR3 is CASKKSGAGNTIYF. In DNA form, the CDR3 reads TGTGCCAGCAAAAAATCGGGGGCTGGAAACACCATATATTTT.

Notes on this clone: Mismatch with germline at one junction end may stem from a read error. The genes are TRBV7-7 and TRBJ2-5; 10 positions agree with TRBD1. The CDR3 has 15 amino acids. Germline V gene data show CDR1 as SSHAT and CDR2 as FNYEAQ (reference sequence). For the CDR3, the DNA is TGTGCTAGCAGCGATGGGACAGGGGATGGCGAGACCCAGTACTTC. It codes for CASSDGTGDGETQYF.

This clone was picked up a small number of times. J is TRBJ2-4 and V is TRBV10-1; weak D call: TRBD1 (7 bases). The CDR3 runs 15 residues. From germline, CDR1 is WNHNN and CDR2 SYGVQD (reference sequence). V gave up 0 bases and J gave up 7 bases, with 13 bases separating them. This chain's CDR3 is CASSESSGGMNIQYF. Here the CDR3 DNA reads TGCGCCAGCAGTGAGTCGTCAGGGGGGATGAACATTCAGTACTTC.

This rearrangement joins TRBV10-2 to TRBJ1-1, with 11 positions matching TRBD1. There are 15 residues in the CDR3. Germline CDR1 WSHSY, CDR2 SAAADI. J was trimmed by 1 base and V by 6 bases; bases with no gene match: 4. The CDR3 DNA sequence: TGCGCCAGCAGGGCAGGGACAGGGGGGAACACTGAAGCTTTCTTT. Its translation is CASRAGTGGNTEAFF.

This clone showed up just once. The V call is TRBV19, the J call TRBJ1-6; maybe TRBD1 (6 bases). The length of the CDR3 is 14 residues. V lost 2 bases and J lost 6, with 8 bases in between. Germline V gene data show CDR1 as LNHDA and CDR2 as SQIVND (reference sequence). For the CDR3, the DNA is TGTGCCAGTAGTATATCAGGGGCTAATTCACCCCTCCACTTT. Protein: CASSISGANSPLHF.

The chain couples TRBV5-1 to TRBJ1-1; unclear D gene. The length of the CDR3 is 13 residues. V dropped 2 bases and J dropped 3 bases, with 8 bases sitting between them. CDR1 is SGHRS, CDR2 YFSETQ, per germline. The CDR3 nucleotides are TGCGCCAGCAGCTTCAACTCCGACACTGAAGCTTTCTTT. Its protein is CASSFNSDTEAFF.

This clone was recorded only once. The V gene is TRBV28, the J gene TRBJ1-5, with 7 nucleotides matching TRBD1. J was trimmed by 4 bases and V by 4 bases; bases with no gene match: 10. Germline V lookup: CDR1 MDHEN, CDR2 SYDVKM. This CDR3 is 16 amino acids long. The CDR3 DNA follows: TGTGCCAGCAGTTGGATGGCGACAGGGAGAAATCAGCCCCAGCATTTT. Amino acid sequence: CASSWMATGRNQPQHF.

The chain joins TRBV7-2 to TRBJ2-3, with D possibly called TRBD1 or TRBD2 (5 bases each). CDR3 length equals 15 residues. CDR1 SGHTA and CDR2 FQGNSA come from the germline V gene. Trimming removed 3 bases at V and 7 bases at J, with 17 bases between. CDR3 in amino acids: CASSLSRGPRNTQYF. The CDR3 DNA follows: TGTGCCAGCAGCTTGAGCCGGGGACCTAGAAATACGCAGTATTTT.

This clone was seen only a few times. The chain has TRBV19 and TRBJ2-1; TRBD1 aligns across 8 bases. Germline trimming cut 5 bases from V and 6 bases from J; bases unmatched to any gene: 6. The germline V gene encodes CDR1 LNHDA and CDR2 SQIVND (reference sequence). This CDR3 is 14 amino acids long. This CDR3 is CASSPWTGPNEQFF. The CDR3 nucleotides read TGTGCCAGTAGTCCGTGGACAGGGCCCAATGAGCAGTTCTTC.

V gene TRBV27 combines with J gene TRBJ2-3; the match to TRBD2 covers 9 bases. V lost 4 bases, J lost 2 bases, and 7 bases stayed unmatched. Germline values: CDR1 MNHEY, CDR2 SMNVEV (reference sequence). The CDR3 totals 16 residues. DNA of the CDR3: TGTGCCAGCAGTTACGGAAGCGGGGGGTACACAGATACGCAGTATTTT. As protein: CASSYGSGGYTDTQYF.